The rows below give T cell receptor beta chains drawn from one sample of a study of T cells generated in artificial thymic organoids. A single record per CDR3 protein comes from TCRdb applying MiXCR to the 5' RACE reads. The data hold 5,400 or so distinct CDR3 sequences, with less than 30% observed a single time. Antigens of these TCRs are unknown. Sequencing was performed on naive CD8+ T cells grown in artificial thymic organoids from cord blood stem and progenitor cells. These receptors came from a human donor who gave cord blood stem cells for thymic organoid culture, a cardiac surgery patient who gave postnatal thymus, or a blood donor (not recorded which). CDR3s include the opening cysteine and the closing phenylalanine or tryptophan.

TRBJ2-1	TRBV7-9	CASSLALLAPHNEQFF
TRBJ1-1	TRBV6-2/TRBV6-3	CASNPTEFDTEAFF
TRBJ1-4	TRBV9	CASSLGSRGKLFF
TRBJ1-1	TRBV6-1	CASSGYYMNTEAFF
TRBJ2-1	TRBV4-2	CASSQEGQGGYNEQFF
TRBJ1-5	TRBV7-8	CASSLAACQPQHF
TRBJ1-5	TRBV6-1	CASSPRRDHSNQPQHF
TRBJ2-5	TRBV4-1	CASSQDRDSPETQYF
TRBJ2-7	TRBV27	CASSLAVQAGGPNEQYF
TRBJ2-7	TRBV7-9	CASSFKTGRSYEQYF
TRBJ2-5	TRBV4-3	CASSQDWDIRETQYF
TRBJ1-4	TRBV4-1	CASSHHTGRGKEKLFF
TRBJ2-3	TRBV12-3/TRBV12-4	CASSLGTFTDTQYF
TRBJ2-7	TRBV12-3/TRBV12-4	CASSFGRGAYEQYF
TRBJ2-1	TRBV11-2	CASSIAGTGGVSWEQFF
TRBJ1-4	TRBV4-2	CASSQVTTAKLFF
TRBJ1-2	TRBV7-2	CASSPQRCTF
TRBJ2-3	TRBV11-2	CASSWGLAGAGCSTDAQYF
TRBJ1-2	TRBV5-1	CASATAPKDNYGHTF
TRBJ2-1	TRBV24-1	CATSDSSGTSSYNEQFF
TRBJ2-3	TRBV4-3	CASSQDPTGGLDTQYF
TRBJ1-1	TRBV6-1	CASSEIGAGGTEAFF
TRBJ1-2	TRBV19	CASSLGPWEGYTF
TRBJ1-5	TRBV28	CASSFAGPYQPQHF
TRBJ1-1	TRBV12-3/TRBV12-4	CASSGRGPINTEAFF
TRBJ2-2	TRBV11-2	CASSLYHPGELFF
TRBJ2-5	TRBV7-2	CASSSGAVGKTQYF
TRBJ2-2	TRBV4-2	CASSLDRENTGELFF
TRBJ2-7	TRBV4-3	CASSQESGPEEQYF
TRBJ1-2	TRBV7-9	CASSPGTYTF
TRBJ2-7	TRBV5-1	CASSLDSYYEQYF
TRBJ2-7	TRBV5-1	CASSLSAGSLYEQYF
TRBJ1-1	TRBV5-1	CASSLGQGMNTEAFF
TRBJ2-2	TRBV7-2	CASSLAGHLTGELFF
TRBJ1-2	TRBV4-1	CASTPLGFGYGYTF
TRBJ2-7	TRBV12-3/TRBV12-4	CASSLRQGVNRRRGRRYEQYF
TRBJ1-6	TRBV18	CASSPDSSYNSPLHF
TRBJ1-5	TRBV4-3	CASSQVYRAKGNQPQHF
TRBJ1-6	TRBV5-5	CASSFSFRDLSSYNSPLHF
TRBJ2-7	TRBV24-1	CATSGDSSYEQYF
TRBJ1-4	TRBV5-4	CASSLEGNEKLFF
TRBJ2-3	TRBV7-8	CASSLLCGRETDTQYF
TRBJ2-7	TRBV3-1	CASSQLTKAEYMGEQYF
TRBJ2-6	TRBV7-2	CASSSTTRQGCGANVLTF
TRBJ2-1	TRBV6-5	CASSYRVLGEQFF
TRBJ2-7	TRBV9	CASSVGLAGVYEQYF
TRBJ2-7	TRBV27	CASSWGDGSSYEQYF
TRBJ1-2	TRBV10-3	CAITRQGPRYGYTF